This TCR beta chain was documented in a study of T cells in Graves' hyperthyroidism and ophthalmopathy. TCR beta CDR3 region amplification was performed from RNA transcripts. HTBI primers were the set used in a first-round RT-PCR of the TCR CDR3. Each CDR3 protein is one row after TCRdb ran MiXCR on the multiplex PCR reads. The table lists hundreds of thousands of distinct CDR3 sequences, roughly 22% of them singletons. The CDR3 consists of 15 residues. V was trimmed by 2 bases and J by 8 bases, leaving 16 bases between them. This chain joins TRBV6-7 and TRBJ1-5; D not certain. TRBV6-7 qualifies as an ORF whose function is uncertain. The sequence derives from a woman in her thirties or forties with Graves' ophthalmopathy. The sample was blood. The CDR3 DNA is TGTGCCAGCAGTTACGGATGGGGTTTGGGCGAGCCCCAGCATTTT. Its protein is CASSYGWGLGEPQHF.